The present entry profiles one T cell receptor (beta chain) with its context. The data originate from a study of control samples from healthy donors and cancer patients. Trimming pared 7 bases from V and 17 bases from J, leaving 18 bases between. Germline-derived CDR1 and CDR2 are MGHRA and YSYEKL. CDR3 size: 12 residues. The data were produced by immunoSEQ multiplex PCR, yet TCRdb's version contains in-frame clones alone and is incomplete. This sample has under 200,000 clones, with over 90% found just once. The sequenced sample was blood. The V gene is TRBV4-1, the J gene TRBJ1-6, with D perhaps TRBD1 (5 bases). The TCR comes from a woman aged 25 to 39 in good health. The CDR3: CASTRDGQIVHF. As DNA, the CDR3 is TGCGCCAGCACAAGAGATGGACAAATTGTCCACTTT.